The sample holds one count of the clone carrying this T cell receptor (beta chain). Its antigen is still unknown. With random hexamers, reverse transcription was performed on roughly 0.5 to 1 ug of RNA. An immunoSEQ multiplex PCR generated amplified TCR beta CDR3 products spanning 54 Vbeta and 13 Jbeta. TCRdb analysed the immunoSEQ multiplex PCR reads with MiXCR anew, one entry per CDR3 protein. In the table there are 130,000 or so distinct CDR3 sequences, around 90% of which are singletons. Sequencing of TCR beta covered CD8+ and CD4+ T cells obtained from blood. The CD8+ and CD4+ T cells were negatively isolated, with the TEMRA cells enriched by FACS. The data stem from a study of CD8 T cells in Susac syndrome. Study results and limitations: TCR sequencing and HLA analysis covered a relatively small number of individuals.

CDR3 size: 18 residues. Germline V gene lookup returns CDR1 MNHEY and CDR2 SVGEGT. J gave up 2 bases and V 5 bases, and 16 bases lay outside the gene matches. V usage is TRBV6-2 or TRBV6-3 and J usage is TRBJ2-7, with 9 bases identical to TRBD2. Specimen: CD8+ T cells from PBMCs. This TCR came from a human donor with multiple sclerosis. The CDR3 spells CASSPGRDSGRSPYEQYF. The CDR3 DNA sequence: TGTGCCAGCAGTCCAGGGCGCGATAGCGGGAGAAGCCCCTACGAGCAGTACTTC.